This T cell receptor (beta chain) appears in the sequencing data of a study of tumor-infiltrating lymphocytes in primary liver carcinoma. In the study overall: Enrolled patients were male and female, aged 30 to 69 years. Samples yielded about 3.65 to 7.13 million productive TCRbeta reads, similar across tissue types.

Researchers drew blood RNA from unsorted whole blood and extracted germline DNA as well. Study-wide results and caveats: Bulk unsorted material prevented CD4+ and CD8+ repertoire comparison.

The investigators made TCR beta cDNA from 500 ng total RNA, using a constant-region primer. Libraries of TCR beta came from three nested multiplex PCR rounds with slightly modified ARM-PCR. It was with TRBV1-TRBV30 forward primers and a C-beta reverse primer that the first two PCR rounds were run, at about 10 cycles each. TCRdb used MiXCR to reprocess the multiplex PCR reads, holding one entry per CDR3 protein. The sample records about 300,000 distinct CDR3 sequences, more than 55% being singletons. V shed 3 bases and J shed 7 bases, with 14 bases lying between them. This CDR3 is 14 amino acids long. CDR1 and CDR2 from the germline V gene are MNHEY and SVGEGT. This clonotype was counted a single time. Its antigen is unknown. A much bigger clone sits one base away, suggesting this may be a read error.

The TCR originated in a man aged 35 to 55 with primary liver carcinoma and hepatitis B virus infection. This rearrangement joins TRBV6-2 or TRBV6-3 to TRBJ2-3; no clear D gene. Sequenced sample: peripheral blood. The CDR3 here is CASSYYSLRNTQYF. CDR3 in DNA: TGTGCCAGCAGTTATTACAGCCTACGGAATACGCAGTATTTT.